This T cell receptor beta chain was captured in a study of CD4 T cells in relation to SARS-CoV-2 and coronaviruses. Whole-study findings and limits: SARS-CoV-2-driven expansion was significantly weaker in crossreactive than monoreactive clones.

To note about this clone: The antigen remains undetermined.

Naive and memory CD4+ T cell DNA was deep-sequenced without culture. Libraries were prepared by immunoSEQ multiplex PCR; TCRdb keeps only in-frame clonotypes and omits some of them. The table lists under 70,000 clones, roughly 85% of them singletons. The V gene lost 6 bases and the J gene lost 4 bases, with 12 bases spanning the gap. This CDR3 spans 13 amino acids. Germline V gene lookup returns CDR1 MDHEN and CDR2 SYDVKM. The unexposed donors gave CD4+ T cells in 2011-2018, prior to COVID-19. The chain joins TRBV28 to TRBJ1-1; D is perhaps TRBD1 (5 bases). Material: memory CD4+ T cells from PBMCs. The sequence came from a human donor in good health. The CDR3: CASRWRGSTEAFF. The CDR3 region has the DNA TGTGCCAGCAGGTGGCGGGGGAGCACTGAAGCTTTCTTT. Full variable domain (missing parts from reference TRBV28 and TRBJ1-1): DVKVTQSSRYLVKRTGEKVFLECVQDMDHENMFWYRQDPGLGLRLIYFSYDVKMKEKGDIPEGYSVSREKKERFSLILESASTNQTSMYLCASRWRGSTEAFFGQGTRLTVV.